This T cell receptor (beta chain) was sequenced in a study of T cell repertoires in cytomegalovirus infection. Germline V gene data show CDR1 as MNHEY and CDR2 as SVGAGI. CDR3 size: 17 residues. V was shortened by 2 bases and J by 5 bases, with 18 bases between the two germline ends. With respect to this clonotype: Its cognate antigen is unknown.

TCRdb re-analysed the reads in MiXCR, keeping a single row per CDR3 protein. Of some 71,000 distinct CDR3 sequences in the sample, around 30% were seen once. Overall study results and limits: CMV-specific TCR beta clonotypes restricted by HLA-C dominated the ex vivo response.

The TCR sequence derives from a human donor in good health (CMV status not recorded). Some clones in this sample may be carry-over from other donors' samples. The sequencing here drew on CD8+ T cells from cultured PBMCs, taken from culture after CMV antigen stimulation. The rearrangement uses TRBV6-5 and TRBJ2-2; maybe TRBD1 (6 bases). In DNA form, the CDR3 reads TGTGCCAGCAGTTACGGGCGACACGCCAGGGGAACCGGGGAGCTGTTTTTT. Translated, it gives CASSYGRHARGTGELFF.